The clone carrying this T cell receptor (beta chain) was seen a few times. The antigen remains undetermined. There are 13 residues in the CDR3. V was clipped by 1 base and J by 11 bases, with 14 bases between them. The germline V gene has CDR1 SGHTA and CDR2 FQGNSA. This sample stems from a study of T-cell memory formation after mild COVID-19. Whole-study findings and limits: A second wave of clones peaked on day 37, and their SARS-CoV-2 specificity went unconfirmed.

Each CDR3 protein gets one entry after TCRdb re-called the 5' RACE reads with MiXCR. The table shows 400,000 to 500,000 distinct CDR3 sequences, with 20% occurring only once. This sequence originates from an adult woman who had mild COVID-19 (a few samples of this study predate the infection). Cell type and time point are not known. Sequenced material: PBMCs or a T cell subset sorted from them (not recorded which). The chain couples TRBV7-2 to TRBJ2-5; no definite D call. The CDR3 loop is CASSLVQTALQYF. DNA for the CDR3: TGTGCCAGCAGCTTAGTACAGACCGCCCTTCAGTACTTC.